The 30 T cell receptor beta chains in this list originate from one sample, sequenced in a study of cytotoxic CD8 clonotypes in ibrutinib-treated CLL. Sequencing used immunoSEQ multiplex PCR; TCRdb keeps in-frame clones, though not all of them. The data show under 300,000 clones, around 76% seen once. Sequences were derived from PBMCs, sampled at disease progression, from a patient treated with ibrutinib. These receptor sequences come from a human donor with chronic lymphocytic leukemia.

J is TRBJ2-5 and V is TRBV28; 7 positions agree with TRBD1. J gave up 3 bases and V 3 bases, and 4 bases lay outside the gene matches. The CDR3 has 14 residues. Germline CDR1 is MDHEN and CDR2 is SYDVKM. The CDR3 DNA reads TGTGCCAGCAGTTTCTCGACAGGGAAAGAGACCCAGTACTTC. This codes for CASSFSTGKETQYF.

V gene TRBV9 combines with J gene TRBJ2-2; TRBD1 agrees at 8 bases. The J segment lost 3 bases and the V segment lost 6 bases, leaving 4 bases of the junction unmatched. The germline gives CDR1 SGDLS, CDR2 YYNGEE. The CDR3 totals 14 residues. In nucleotides, the CDR3 is TGTGCCAGCACCCGGACAGGGTACACCGGGGAGCTGTTTTTT. It is translated as CASTRTGYTGELFF.

This chain joins TRBV19 and TRBJ2-6, with unresolved D. Germline values: CDR1 LNHDA, CDR2 SQIVND (reference sequence). V was shortened by 7 bases and J by 1 base, with 2 bases between the two germline ends. The CDR3 runs 12 residues. In DNA form, the CDR3 reads TGTGCCAGTAAGTCTGGGGCCAACGTCCTGACTTTC. It specifies CASKSGANVLTF.

The CDR3 is CASSLPGGTGELFF. CDR3 DNA: TGTGCCAGCAGCTTACCGGGGGGAACCGGGGAGCTGTTTTTT. This sequence joins TRBV7-2 and TRBJ2-2, with 7 bases aligning to TRBD2. The V gene's germline CDR1 is SGHTA and CDR2 FQGNSA. This CDR3 is 14 amino acids long. J gave up 5 bases and V 2 bases, and 2 bases lay outside the gene matches.

This clone was observed once. DNA of the CDR3: TGTGCCAGCAGCTTGGGGGGGACAGGCTCAGATACGCAGTATTTT. Its translation: CASSLGGTGSDTQYF. The rearrangement links TRBV5-4 to TRBJ2-3; 8 nucleotides line up with TRBD1. This CDR3 comprises 15 residues. Germline assignment: CDR1 SGHNT and CDR2 YYREEE (reference sequence). V was pared by 0 bases and J by 4 bases, with 4 bases of the junction left unmatched.

In its sample, this clone was seen a few times. The genes are TRBV5-3 and TRBJ1-1; 7 bases agree with TRBD1. TRBV5-3 is classed as an ORF, of uncertain function. CDR3 length: 11 residues. V shed 6 bases and J 12 bases; nucleotides not matched to a gene: 8. The CDR3 DNA reads TGTGCCAGAAAGCGGGGACAGATCTCTTTCTTT. Protein product: CARKRGQISFF.

The chain recombines TRBV5-6 with TRBJ2-7; no definite D call. Germline-derived CDR1 and CDR2 are SGHDT and YYEEEE. The V end lost 7 bases, the J end lost 5 bases, and 22 bases lay between the germline ends. The length of the CDR3 is 15 residues. CDR3 sequence: CASLTSRALWNEQYF. Here the CDR3 DNA reads TGTGCCAGCCTCACTTCTCGCGCCCTATGGAACGAGCAGTACTTC. The variable domain in full, with the rest retrieved from reference TRBV5-6 and TRBJ2-7, is DAGVTQSPTHLIKTRGQQVTLRCSPKSGHDTVSWYQQALGQGPQFIFQYYEEEERQRGNFPDRFSGHQFPNYSSELNVNALLLGDSALYLCASLTSRALWNEQYFGPGTRLTVT.

This chain uses TRBV9 with TRBJ2-1; perhaps D is TRBD1 or TRBD2 (5 bases each). Germline V gene lookup returns CDR1 SGDLS and CDR2 YYNGEE. CDR3 length: 15 residues. The germline V and J ends were trimmed by 0 bases and 8 bases, with 15 bases remaining between them. The CDR3 DNA reads as TGTGCCAGCAGCGTAGGGGGGTTCTCGGTCTATGAGCAGTTCTTC. This gives the protein CASSVGGFSVYEQFF.

Concerning this clone: One junction end does not reproduce the germline sequence, and a read error may be involved. This chain uses TRBV5-8 with TRBJ2-3; tentatively, D is TRBD1 (6 bases). This CDR3 has 11 amino acids. Germline CDR1 and CDR2: SGHTS and YDEGEE. The DNA for the CDR3 is TGTGCCAGCAGACATGCAGGGGCTACGGATTTT. Translation gives CASRHAGATDF.

J is TRBJ2-1 and V is TRBV2, with 10 bases that match TRBD1. The CDR3 runs 17 residues. In germline, CDR1 is SNHLY, CDR2 FYNNEI. Trimming took 6 bases from V and 4 from J; bases not matched to a gene: 12. The CDR3 coding sequence is TGTGCCAGCAGAGCCCGGTCGACAGGGGGCGAGTACAATGAGCAGTTCTTC. Its translation: CASRARSTGGEYNEQFF.

V gene TRBV18 combines with J gene TRBJ1-4; 10 bases match TRBD1. Germline loops: CDR1 KGHSH, CDR2 LQKENI. The CDR3 has 17 amino acids. V lost 3 bases and J lost 2; bases outside the gene matches: 6. Written as DNA, the CDR3 is TGTGCCAGCTCACCCACGGGACAGGGGATCACTAATGAAAAACTGTTTTTT. The encoded protein is CASSPTGQGITNEKLFF.

This clone was detected a few times. The chain employs TRBV10-2 and TRBJ2-3; TRBD1 matches 7 bases. This CDR3 contains 14 residues. Germline trimming cut 7 bases from V and 3 bases from J; bases unmatched to any gene: 7. Per the germline V gene, CDR1 is WSHSY and CDR2 is SAAADI. CDR3 amino acids: CASKDRAGTDTQYF. DNA of the CDR3: TGCGCCAGCAAAGACAGGGCAGGGACAGATACGCAGTATTTT.

The V call is TRBV4-1, the J call TRBJ2-3; D perhaps matches TRBD2 (6 bases). Germline assignment: CDR1 MGHRA and CDR2 YSYEKL. The length of the CDR3 is 15 residues. Trimming took off 3 bases at V and 4 bases at J, with 14 bases between the two ends. The CDR3: CASSHRVQRADTQYF. As DNA, the CDR3 is TGCGCCAGCAGCCACAGGGTCCAGCGGGCAGATACGCAGTATTTT.

The sample holds a few counts of this clone. The CDR3 DNA reads as TGTGCCAGCAGCCCCCGGGCCCCGGTATACGAGCAGTACTTC. Amino acid sequence: CASSPRAPVYEQYF. The gene calls are TRBV7-9 and TRBJ2-7; D unclear. The V end was cut by 5 bases, the J end by 4 bases, with 15 bases between. Germline loops: CDR1 SEHNR, CDR2 FQNEAQ (reference sequence). CDR3 length: 14 residues.

The chain joins TRBV4-3 to TRBJ2-7, with 9 positions matching TRBD2. Germline V lookup: CDR1 LGHNA, CDR2 YSLEER. The length of the CDR3 is 15 residues. After removal of 0 bases from V and 6 bases from J, the junction contained 6 bases not matched to a gene. Here the CDR3 reads CASSQDASGRSEQYF. CDR3 sequence (DNA): TGCGCCAGCAGCCAAGATGCAAGCGGGAGGTCCGAGCAGTACTTC.

This clone appeared a single time. The rearrangement joins TRBV10-3 to TRBJ1-5, with D perhaps TRBD1 (5 bases). V lost 0 bases to trimming and J lost 5 bases, with 17 bases between them. CDR1 is ENHRY, CDR2 SYGVKD, per germline. The CDR3 has 17 residues. The CDR3 loop is CAISESGDGDGYQPQHF. CDR3 sequence (DNA): TGTGCCATCAGTGAGTCGGGGGACGGTGACGGATATCAGCCCCAGCATTTT.

The CDR3 bases are TGTGCCATCAGTCCCCTTGGGGGGACCTACGAGCAGTACTTC. Its protein is CAISPLGGTYEQYF. This rearrangement joins TRBV10-3 to TRBJ2-7; D is perhaps TRBD2 (6 bases). The V gene's germline CDR1 is ENHRY and CDR2 SYGVKD. V was shortened by 5 bases and J by 2 bases, with 13 bases between the two germline ends. The CDR3 is 14 residues long.

This chain connects TRBV5-1 to TRBJ1-2; D remains ambiguous. The length of the CDR3 is 15 residues. From germline, CDR1 is SGHRS and CDR2 YFSETQ. Trimming removed 0 bases from V and 0 bases from J, with 9 bases in between. The CDR3 is CASSLAQETNYGYTF. The CDR3 DNA is TGCGCCAGCAGCTTGGCCCAGGAAACTAACTATGGCTACACCTTC.

The sample holds one count of this clone. The chain couples TRBV2 to TRBJ2-7; TRBD2 aligns across 11 bases. CDR3 size: 17 residues. With V trimmed by 1 base and J by 3 bases, 8 bases remained unmatched. Germline V gives CDR1 SNHLY, CDR2 FYNNEI. This chain's CDR3 is CASSEEVAGGINYEQYF. The DNA of the CDR3 is TGTGCCAGCAGTGAAGAGGTAGCGGGAGGGATAAACTACGAGCAGTACTTC.

This clone has just a few counts. J is TRBJ1-5 and V is TRBV5-1; D is unresolved. There are 12 residues in the CDR3. The germline V and J ends were trimmed by 3 bases and 6 bases, with 7 bases remaining between them. Germline-derived CDR1 and CDR2 are SGHRS and YFSETQ. The CDR3 DNA is TGCGCCAGCAGCTCCGCGAGTCAGCCCCAGCATTTT. This gives the protein CASSSASQPQHF.

This clone was observed a single time. CDR3 sequence reads: CASSSGRGGVPDTQYF. CDR3 coding DNA: TGTGCCAGCAGCTCAGGGCGGGGGGGCGTCCCAGATACGCAGTATTTT. The chain uses TRBV11-3 and TRBJ2-3, with 9 positions matching TRBD2. Per the germline V gene, CDR1 is SGHNT and CDR2 is YENEEA. The J segment lost 4 bases and the V segment lost 4 bases, leaving 9 bases of the junction unmatched. There are 16 residues in the CDR3.

This rearrangement joins TRBV19 to TRBJ2-1; D remains unclear. The length of the CDR3 is 13 residues. The germline gives CDR1 LNHDA, CDR2 SQIVND (reference sequence). Trimming pared 3 bases from V and 2 bases from J, leaving 5 bases between. The CDR3 coding sequence is TGTGCCAGTAGTATTAGGGCCTACAATGAGCAGTTCTTC. Translating it yields CASSIRAYNEQFF. Drawing the rest from reference TRBV19 and TRBJ2-1, the complete variable domain is DGGITQSPKYLFRKEGQNVTLSCEQNLNHDAMYWYRQDPGQGLRLIYYSQIVNDFQKGDIAEGYSVSREKKESFPLTVTSAQKNPTAFYLCASSIRAYNEQFFGPGTRLTVL.

Only one count was recorded for this clone. The chain recombines TRBV18 with TRBJ1-2; the match to TRBD1 covers 8 bases. The germline V gene has CDR1 KGHSH and CDR2 LQKENI. CDR3 length: 15 residues. The V gene end was trimmed by 2 bases and the J gene end by 3 bases; junction bases not matched to a gene: 5. The CDR3 DNA reads TGTGCCAGCTCACCAGGTCAGGGGGCCTACTATGGCTACACCTTC. Protein sequence: CASSPGQGAYYGYTF.

This clone was recorded a few times. This chain links TRBV5-1 with TRBJ1-1; D remains ambiguous. Deletions cut 0 bases from V and 8 bases from J, with 14 bases between. The length of the CDR3 is 14 residues. Germline V lookup: CDR1 SGHRS, CDR2 YFSETQ. CDR3: CASSLAARPTEAFF. In DNA, the CDR3 is TGCGCCAGCAGCTTGGCCGCCCGGCCCACCGAAGCTTTCTTT.

The chain employs TRBV10-3 and TRBJ2-3; D is undetermined. The CDR3 spans 12 residues. From germline, CDR1 is ENHRY and CDR2 SYGVKD. V lost 5 bases and J lost 0, with 3 bases in between. This CDR3 reads CAISPSTDTQYF. CDR3 DNA: TGTGCCATCAGTCCTAGCACAGATACGCAGTATTTT.

The chain recombines TRBV5-6 with TRBJ2-7; tentatively, D is TRBD1 or TRBD2 (5 bases each). Trimming cost V 1 base and J 6 bases, with 17 bases left between them. Germline CDR1 and CDR2: SGHDT and YYEEEE. This CDR3 region has 15 residues. CDR3 sequence reads: CASSLKYMRGAEQYF. The CDR3, as DNA: TGTGCCAGCAGCTTGAAGTATATGAGGGGAGCCGAGCAGTACTTC.

CDR3 sequence reads: CASSQLTRDTFNYEQYF. The CDR3 DNA sequence: TGCGCCAGCAGCCAATTAACCCGGGACACTTTTAACTACGAGCAGTACTTC. The chain couples TRBV4-1 to TRBJ2-7; a weak D match, TRBD1 (6 bases). V lost 2 bases, J lost 3 bases, and 20 bases lay in between. The germline CDR1 and CDR2 sequences are MGHRA and YSYEKL. The CDR3 extends over 17 amino acids.

The chain joins TRBV27 to TRBJ2-7, with 10 bases aligning to TRBD1. The CDR3 consists of 14 residues. V dropped 4 bases and J dropped 5; count of bases not matched to a gene: 5. Germline V gene data show CDR1 as MNHEY and CDR2 as SMNVEV (reference sequence). The CDR3: CASSSWDRGDEQYF. CDR3 sequence (DNA): TGTGCCAGCAGTTCCTGGGACAGGGGAGACGAGCAGTACTTC.

The rearrangement joins TRBV10-3 to TRBJ2-2; D perhaps matches TRBD1 (6 bases). The germline CDR1 and CDR2 sequences are ENHRY and SYGVKD. V lost 5 bases and J lost 10, with 11 bases in between. The CDR3 is 12 amino acids. The CDR3 DNA follows: TGTGCCATCAGTTCAGGGGCCCAGGAGCTGTTTTTT. It translates to CAISSGAQELFF.

J is TRBJ1-2 and V is TRBV19; D gene unclear. The V end was cut by 7 bases, the J end by 1 base, with 31 bases between. Germline lookup yields CDR1 LNHDA and CDR2 SQIVND (reference sequence). The CDR3 is made up of 20 amino acids. DNA of the CDR3: TGTGCCAGTACCCATGTTAAGGTCTGGTTTCGGGCCCTTCTTAACTATGGCTACACCTTC. Translated, it gives CASTHVKVWFRALLNYGYTF.